A selection of T cell receptor beta chains follows, all from one sample in a study of shared clonotypes between healthy human individuals. Generated by immunoSEQ multiplex PCR, the TCRdb table keeps only in-frame clones and is missing some. Seen here are about 1.1 million clones, 70% to 80% observed once, and the top ten hold almost 0.9%. The sequenced material came from memory CD4+ T cells from PBMCs. The receptors shown here come from a man in his late teens or twenties in good health. Some clones in this sample may be carry-over from other donors' samples. Both conserved end residues are part of each CDR3. A D gene is named only where the DNA matches it firmly. The size of a clone is reported for some rows only, either as once, few or many, or as a class for expanded clones.

D gene: .; V gene: TRBV4-1; J gene: TRBJ2-3; clone size: .; CDR3 DNA: TGCGCCAGCAGCCTTGCCCGGGACACAGATACGCAGTATTTT; CDR3 protein: CASSLARDTDTQYF
D gene: .; V gene: TRBV4-1; J gene: TRBJ2-1; clone size: once; CDR3 DNA: TGCGCCAGCAGCCAATACACCCCTCTAGTTTCGGTTGAGCAGTTCTTC; CDR3 protein: CASSQYTPLVSVEQFF
D gene: .; V gene: TRBV29-1; J gene: TRBJ1-3; clone size: .; CDR3 DNA: TGCAGCGGCGGACAGAATGGAAACACCATATATTTT; CDR3 protein: CSGGQNGNTIYF
D gene: .; V gene: TRBV27; J gene: TRBJ2-7; clone size: .; CDR3 DNA: TGTGCCAGCAGTTCCCGGTTCTCGTACTACGAGCAGTACTTC; CDR3 protein: CASSSRFSYYEQYF
D gene: TRBD1; V gene: TRBV9; J gene: TRBJ2-7; clone size: .; CDR3 DNA: TGTGCCAGCAGCCCGCGGGACAGGGCACGGGAGCAGTACTTC; CDR3 protein: CASSPRDRAREQYF
D gene: TRBD2; V gene: TRBV10-1; J gene: TRBJ2-1; clone size: .; CDR3 DNA: TGCGCCAGCAGTACTGGGGCTAGCGGGGGCTCCTACAATGAGCAGTTCTTC; CDR3 protein: CASSTGASGGSYNEQFF
D gene: .; V gene: TRBV10-3; J gene: TRBJ2-5; clone size: .; CDR3 DNA: TGTGCCATCAGTGAGCTGGTCCCCAGCGAGACCCAGTACTTC; CDR3 protein: CAISELVPSETQYF
D gene: TRBD1; V gene: TRBV7-9; J gene: TRBJ1-4; clone size: .; CDR3 DNA: TGTGCCAGCAGCTTGAGCCCTCGACAGGGTAGGGGTAATGAAAAACTGTTTTTT; CDR3 protein: CASSLSPRQGRGNEKLFF
D gene: .; V gene: TRBV9; J gene: TRBJ2-7; clone size: few; CDR3 DNA: TGTGCCAGCAGCGTAGAGAGCCGGGTACCCTACGAGCAGTACTTC; CDR3 protein: CASSVESRVPYEQYF
D gene: .; V gene: TRBV28; J gene: TRBJ2-7; clone size: .; CDR3 DNA: TGTGCCAGCAGGCTCCCCGGCAGGGGTATCTACGAGCAGTACTTC; CDR3 protein: CASRLPGRGIYEQYF
D gene: .; V gene: TRBV2; J gene: TRBJ1-5; clone size: once; CDR3 DNA: TGTGCCAGCAGTGAGGCTGGTCAGCCCCAGCATTTT; CDR3 protein: CASSEAGQPQHF
D gene: .; V gene: TRBV18; J gene: TRBJ1-2; clone size: .; CDR3 DNA: TGTGCCAGCTCCCAGGGACGAGAAGGCTACACCTTC; CDR3 protein: CASSQGREGYTF
D gene: TRBD2; V gene: TRBV2; J gene: TRBJ2-3; clone size: .; CDR3 DNA: TGTGCCAGCAGTGGCGGTCTAGCGGGAGGCTTGGATACGCAGTATTTT; CDR3 protein: CASSGGLAGGLDTQYF
D gene: .; V gene: TRBV28; J gene: TRBJ1-5; clone size: .; CDR3 DNA: TGTGCCACTACAGGACACTTTAATCAGCCCCAGCATTTT; CDR3 protein: CATTGHFNQPQHF
D gene: .; V gene: TRBV15; J gene: TRBJ2-7; clone size: once; CDR3 DNA: .; CDR3 protein: CATSRGAGTSILGF
D gene: .; V gene: TRBV5-1; J gene: TRBJ2-1; clone size: once; CDR3 DNA: TGCGCCAGCAGCTTGTCCGACAATGAGCAGTTCTTC; CDR3 protein: CASSLSDNEQFF
D gene: TRBD2; V gene: TRBV5-4; J gene: TRBJ2-1; clone size: .; CDR3 DNA: TGTGCCAGCAGCTTGGCCGGGGCGGGAGGGCCGAGGGGTTTCTGGTTCTTC; CDR3 protein: CASSLAGAGGPRGFWFF
D gene: TRBD1; V gene: TRBV5-1; J gene: TRBJ2-3; clone size: .; CDR3 DNA: TGCGCCAGCAGCACCCAGGGGGCCGGCACAGATACGCAGTATTTT; CDR3 protein: CASSTQGAGTDTQYF
D gene: .; V gene: TRBV27; J gene: TRBJ1-2; clone size: few; CDR3 DNA: TGTGCCAGCAAGGGGGTGGGGAACTATGGCTACACCTTC; CDR3 protein: CASKGVGNYGYTF
D gene: .; V gene: TRBV27; J gene: TRBJ1-2; clone size: few; CDR3 DNA: TGTGCCAGCAGTCCGTGGGGGGCCAATGGCTACACCTTC; CDR3 protein: CASSPWGANGYTF
D gene: .; V gene: TRBV5-1; J gene: TRBJ2-3; clone size: few; CDR3 DNA: TGCGCCAGCAGCTTGGGACCGGGAGTGTTGGGAGATACGCAGTATTTT; CDR3 protein: CASSLGPGVLGDTQYF
D gene: TRBD2; V gene: TRBV7-8; J gene: TRBJ2-3; clone size: few; CDR3 DNA: TGTGCCAGCAGCTTAGTACTAGCGGGGGATACGCAGTATTTT; CDR3 protein: CASSLVLAGDTQYF
D gene: .; V gene: TRBV18; J gene: TRBJ2-3; clone size: .; CDR3 DNA: TGTGCCAGCTCACCACTGGAAAGCCGCACAGATACGCAGTATTTT; CDR3 protein: CASSPLESRTDTQYF
D gene: .; V gene: TRBV9; J gene: TRBJ2-5; clone size: .; CDR3 DNA: TGTGCCAGCAGCGTAGGGGGAACCCAAGAGACCCAGTACTTC; CDR3 protein: CASSVGGTQETQYF
D gene: TRBD1; V gene: TRBV6-5; J gene: TRBJ2-7; clone size: .; CDR3 DNA: TGTGCCAGCACCCCTGGACAGGACCTCTCCTACGAGCAGTACTTC; CDR3 protein: CASTPGQDLSYEQYF
D gene: .; V gene: TRBV5-1; J gene: TRBJ1-2; clone size: .; CDR3 DNA: TGCGCCAGCAGCTTGGGACAGTCTTTCTATGGCTACACCTTC; CDR3 protein: CASSLGQSFYGYTF
D gene: .; V gene: TRBV7-2; J gene: TRBJ1-2; clone size: .; CDR3 DNA: TGTGCCAGCAGCTTCATGTTGGGACACAGAAACTATGGCTACACCTTC; CDR3 protein: CASSFMLGHRNYGYTF
D gene: TRBD2; V gene: TRBV18; J gene: TRBJ2-3; clone size: once; CDR3 DNA: TGTGCCAGCTCACCAGGCACTAGCGGGAGGGCCCGAGATACGCAGTATTTT; CDR3 protein: CASSPGTSGRARDTQYF
D gene: .; V gene: TRBV7-9; J gene: TRBJ1-3; clone size: .; CDR3 DNA: TGTGCCAGCAGCTTAGATGACACCATATATTTT; CDR3 protein: CASSLDDTIYF
D gene: .; V gene: TRBV7-9; J gene: TRBJ1-3; clone size: .; CDR3 DNA: TGTGCCAGCACCCAACTCGGGGGCACGATGTCTGGAAACACCATATATTTT; CDR3 protein: CASTQLGGTMSGNTIYF
D gene: TRBD2; V gene: TRBV4-1; J gene: TRBJ2-2; clone size: .; CDR3 DNA: TGCGCCAGCAGCCGGAGACTAGCGGGAGTCCCCGGGGAGCTGTTTTTT; CDR3 protein: CASSRRLAGVPGELFF
D gene: .; V gene: TRBV7-2; J gene: TRBJ2-7; clone size: .; CDR3 DNA: TGTGCCAGCAGCTTAGAGAGCGGGCCTAGGGACGAGCAGTACTTC; CDR3 protein: CASSLESGPRDEQYF
D gene: .; V gene: TRBV6-5; J gene: TRBJ1-1; clone size: .; CDR3 DNA: TGTGCCAGCAGTTACTCGCACGGGAACACTGAAGCTTTCTTT; CDR3 protein: CASSYSHGNTEAFF
D gene: .; V gene: TRBV30; J gene: TRBJ1-4; clone size: .; CDR3 DNA: TGTGCCTGGAATAGCCAGGGTCTCGAAAAACTGTTTTTT; CDR3 protein: CAWNSQGLEKLFF
D gene: .; V gene: TRBV28; J gene: TRBJ1-1; clone size: .; CDR3 DNA: TGTGCCAGCAGGGAAAGGGGCCGCACTGAAGCTTTCTTT; CDR3 protein: CASRERGRTEAFF
D gene: .; V gene: TRBV29-1; J gene: TRBJ2-5; clone size: .; CDR3 DNA: TGCAGCGCGGACAGCCAAGAGACCCAGTACTTC; CDR3 protein: CSADSQETQYF
D gene: .; V gene: TRBV7-2; J gene: TRBJ1-1; clone size: .; CDR3 DNA: TGTGCCAGCAGCGGCCGTGGGGAGCGGACTGAAGCTTTCTTT; CDR3 protein: CASSGRGERTEAFF